The 7 T cell receptor beta chains in this list originate from one sample, sequenced in a study of OX40 agonist ivuxolimab in advanced cancers. Assay: immunoSEQ multiplex PCR; the TCRdb copy retains only in-frame clones and omits some. The sample shows about 99,000 clones, about 96% of them seen only once. Source: CD4+ or CD8+ T cells sorted from blood, taken in a trial of the OX40 agonist ivuxolimab. Receptors were obtained from an adult with an advanced solid tumor such as melanoma, head and neck, liver or kidney cancer.

The chain employs TRBV2 and TRBJ2-2; 8 bases agree with TRBD2. This CDR3 region has 18 residues. With 2 bases clipped from V and 6 bases from J, the junction kept 14 bases outside the gene matches. Germline V gene data show CDR1 as SNHLY and CDR2 as FYNNEI. Here the CDR3 DNA reads TGTGCCAGCAGTGAATGGCTGGCGGGGGGCTCTAATGCCGGGGAGCTGTTTTTT. Its protein is CASSEWLAGGSNAGELFF.

The chain combines TRBV4-2 with TRBJ2-7; D is unclear. From germline, CDR1 is LGHNA and CDR2 YNFKEQ. V was trimmed by 1 base and J by 0 bases, leaving 7 bases between them. This CDR3 has 14 residues. The chain's CDR3 is CASSQASSSYEQYF. The CDR3 region has the DNA TGTGCCAGCAGCCAAGCTTCTAGCTCCTACGAGCAGTACTTC.

The chain is built from TRBV7-9 and TRBJ1-5; D call uncertain. V gave up 5 bases and J gave up 0 bases, with 8 bases separating them. The CDR3 has 14 residues. Germline CDR1 SEHNR, CDR2 FQNEAQ (reference sequence). CDR3 DNA sequence: TGTGCCAGCAGCGCTTCAAATAGCAATCAGCCCCAGCATTTT. Its protein is CASSASNSNQPQHF.

The CDR3 sequence is CASSLSVGAFYGYTF. The CDR3 nucleotides read TGTGCCAGCAGTTTATCGGTAGGGGCCTTCTATGGCTACACCTTC. V usage is TRBV27 and J usage is TRBJ1-2; weak D call: TRBD1 (5 bases). Germline-derived CDR1 and CDR2 are MNHEY and SMNVEV (reference sequence). CDR3 length: 15 amino acids. V was shortened by 0 bases and J by 4 bases, with 12 bases between the two germline ends.

V gene TRBV27 combines with J gene TRBJ1-2; D call uncertain. Trimming took 4 bases from V and 7 from J, leaving 7 bases between them. Germline lookup yields CDR1 MNHEY and CDR2 SMNVEV (reference sequence). This CDR3 is built from 11 residues. CDR3 sequence reads: CASSSGSGYTF. The DNA for the CDR3 is TGTGCCAGCAGTTCGGGAAGTGGCTACACCTTC.

The chain carries TRBV19 and TRBJ2-7; 7 positions agree with TRBD2. The J segment lost 4 bases and the V segment lost 1 base, leaving 7 bases of the junction unmatched. The CDR3 sequence is 15 residues long. The germline CDR1 and CDR2 sequences are LNHDA and SQIVND (reference sequence). In DNA, the CDR3 is TGTGCCAGTAGTATAGTTGCGGGGGAGGTTTACGAGCAGTACTTC. As protein: CASSIVAGEVYEQYF.

This chain links TRBV11-1 with TRBJ2-1; 7 bases agree with TRBD1. This CDR3 comprises 15 residues. V shed 1 base and J 7 bases; nucleotides not matched to a gene: 7. Germline V gene sequence: CDR1 SGHAT, CDR2 FQDESV (reference sequence). CDR3 region: CASSLGPGGVNEQFF. In nucleotides, the CDR3 is TGTGCCAGCAGCTTAGGTCCAGGGGGAGTAAATGAGCAGTTCTTC.